The T cell receptor beta chain described here comes from a study of breast tumors, draining lymph nodes, adjacent tissues (dated by TCRdb to about 2016). Regarding the complete study: Breast cancer patients provided tumor, adjacent nontumor tissue and axillary lymph nodes, and the study compared the TCR beta repertoires across these three sources. In human breast cancer, the study set out to assess how tumor, surrounding tissue and draining lymph node repertoires relate to one another and whether T cells might be exchanged between them. General study outcomes and caveats: Tumor T-cell repertoires showed less diversity than lymph node repertoires and more diversity than nontumor tissue repertoires, and tumor T-cell repertoires showed preferential V and J gene usage. The similarity between tumor and nontumor tissue repertoires was significantly greater in luminal-like breast cancer than in basal-like breast cancer. The study presented the conclusion that tumor T cells originate in lymph nodes as consistent with a hypothesis, not as something directly demonstrated. A scenario in which most tumor T cells derive from the lymph node and then expand within tumor tissue was judged to be consistent with the data.

The sequencing machine was an Illumina HiSeq 2000. Multiplex PCR amplification was used to build the TCR beta chain libraries. High-throughput sequencing was used to analyze the amplified TCR beta chain products. TCRdb cleaned the public reads at Q25 with fastp, built clones with MiXCR and kept in-frame beta chains. Every CDR3 protein is listed once, alongside the most common genes and DNA of its rows. The sample table shows 30,000 to 40,000 distinct CDR3 sequences, and just over 35% are seen once. Of the sample, approximately 11% is held by the ten largest clones. The germline V gene (reference sequence) yields LNHDA for CDR1 and SQIVND for CDR2. Trimming costs V 4 bases and J 0 bases, and their ends lie 7 bases apart. Spanning cysteine to phenylalanine, the CDR3 consists of 14 amino acids. Only the CDR3 part of the read is kept: 42 bases, read in frame from the first base. This clonotype has a count of ten or more. Its antigen has not been determined. Per-base qualities were not stored, and no clone one base away is much larger.

Recombination joined TRBV19 with TRBJ2-1; no D gene can be assigned with confidence. Sequencing used breast tumor tissue. The source of this sequence is a female donor with breast cancer. Some clones in this sample may be carry-over from other donors' samples. The CDR3 amino acid sequence is: CASSRSSSYNEQFF. Read as DNA, the sequence is TGTGCCAGTAGTAGATCTAGCTCCTACAATGAGCAGTTCTTC.